This T cell receptor beta chain emerged from a study of CXCR3-negative and CXCR3-positive naive CD8 T cells (dated by TCRdb to the late 2010s). Study-level background: In total, 130 million to 150 million TRB reads were obtained, or roughly 1.5 +/- 0.3 million reads per library. The diversity and physicochemical repertoire analyses included around 10 donors pooled from two independent experiments. The TRBV-TRBJ cluster analysis covered naive subsets from 5 or 6 donors and memory cells from 3 donors.

Study-level results and caveats: Because surface CD5, which is linked to self-reactivity in mice, was comparable between the naive subsets, TCR interaction strength was also inferred from TRB CDR3 physicochemical properties. Freshly isolated PBMCs were used for most assays because CXCR3 expression partially decreased after cryopreservation. TRB CDR3s from CXCR3-positive naive cells showed higher hydrophobicity (lower Kidera factor 4), lower energy, and higher strength and volume indices than CXCR3-negative naive cells. Similar TRBV-TRBJ usage was shown by naive CXCR3-negative and CXCR3-positive cells from the same donor, whereas distinct patterns were shown by memory cells. Comparably high repertoire diversity was found in both naive subsets, whereas much lower repertoire diversity was found in memory CD8+ T cells.

Sequencing took place on a NextSeq 550. The Human TCR Profiling Kit (MiLaboratory) was used to prepare UMI-labeled 5' RACE TRB cDNA libraries. The full amount of extracted RNA was used for cDNA synthesis, and the full amount of resulting cDNA was used for PCR amplification. Libraries were prepared in parallel with an identical number of PCR cycles. The study's own analysis went as follows. About 49,000 +/- 11,000 unique UMI-labeled TRB cDNA molecules per library were extracted with MIGEC and MiXCR, with at least two reads per UMI required. On average, each library contained roughly 40,000 +/- 10,000 functional in-frame TRB CDR3 nucleotide clonotypes without stop codons. After each sample was downsampled to 5000 UMI-labeled TRB molecules, VDJtools was used to calculate diversity metrics such as normalized Shannon-Wiener and Chao1. Clonotype-size-weighted physicochemical properties of the central five CDR3 residues (interaction energy, strength, volume and Kidera factor 4) were computed in VDJtools. Reprocessed by TCRdb, the reads give a single entry per CDR3 protein sequence, without DNA. The V and J calls follow TCRdb's processing rather than the paper's. In this sample's table one finds about 92,000 distinct CDR3 sequences. Approximately 1.7% of the sample belongs to the ten largest clones.

Each CD8+ T cell subset was flow-sorted in triplicate, with about 320,000 cells per subset placed directly into RLT lysis buffer. To exclude memory contaminants, naive CD8+ T cells were stringently defined as CD45RO-CCR7+CD27+CD95-. Peripheral blood mononuclear cells were isolated from buffy coats using standard density gradient centrifugation. A FACSAria III was used to flow-sort naive CD8+ T cells into CXCR3-negative and CXCR3-positive populations. Total RNA was extracted from sorted cells with an RNeasy Mini Kit. Details on this clonotype: Its binding antigen is unknown.

Sample: naive CXCR3- CD8+ T cells from blood. The meaning of the sample's cell subset or site label: CD45RO-CCR7+CD27+CD95- naive CD8+ T cells lacking CXCR3 (TNR3-). The receptor was derived from a human donor in good health. Some clones in this sample may be carry-over from other donors' samples.

The CDR3 corresponds to CASSFFGTYNEQFF. The rearrangement combines TRBV28 with TRBJ2-1; there is no DNA to check the TCRdb D call of TRBD1. Looking up the germline V gene yields CDR1 MDHEN and CDR2 SYDVKM. The CDR3 sequence holds 14 residues, the cysteine and phenylalanine included. No DNA sequence was recorded.